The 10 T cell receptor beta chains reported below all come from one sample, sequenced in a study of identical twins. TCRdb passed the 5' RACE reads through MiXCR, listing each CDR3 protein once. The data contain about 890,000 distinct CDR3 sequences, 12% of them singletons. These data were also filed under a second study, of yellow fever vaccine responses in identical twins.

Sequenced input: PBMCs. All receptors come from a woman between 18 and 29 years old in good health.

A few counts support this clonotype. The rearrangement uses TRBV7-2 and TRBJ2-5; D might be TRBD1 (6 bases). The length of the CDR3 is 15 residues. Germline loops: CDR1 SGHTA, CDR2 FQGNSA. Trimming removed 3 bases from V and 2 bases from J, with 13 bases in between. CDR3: CASSFQTGAQETQYF. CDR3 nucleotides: TGTGCCAGCAGCTTCCAGACAGGCGCACAAGAGACCCAGTACTTC. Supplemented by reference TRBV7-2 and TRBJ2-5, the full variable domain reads GAGVSQSPSNKVTEKGKDVELRCDPISGHTALYWYRQSLGQGLEFLIYFQGNSAPDKSGLPSDRFSAERTGGSVSTLTIQRTQQEDSAVYLCASSFQTGAQETQYFGPGTRLLVL.

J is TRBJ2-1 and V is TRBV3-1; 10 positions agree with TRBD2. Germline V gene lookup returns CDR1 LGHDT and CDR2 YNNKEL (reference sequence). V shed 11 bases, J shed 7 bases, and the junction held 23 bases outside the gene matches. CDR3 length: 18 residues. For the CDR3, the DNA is TGTGCCTGCACCCAAAAAAGAGGAAGGCTAGCGGGGGCAAATGAGCAGTTCTTC. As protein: CACTQKRGRLAGANEQFF.

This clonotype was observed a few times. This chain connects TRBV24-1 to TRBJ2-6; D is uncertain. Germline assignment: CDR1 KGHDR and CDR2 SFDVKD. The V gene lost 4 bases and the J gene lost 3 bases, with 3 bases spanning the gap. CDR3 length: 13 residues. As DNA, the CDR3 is TGTGCCACCAGTGAAAGTGGGGCCAACGTCCTGACTTTC. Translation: CATSESGANVLTF.

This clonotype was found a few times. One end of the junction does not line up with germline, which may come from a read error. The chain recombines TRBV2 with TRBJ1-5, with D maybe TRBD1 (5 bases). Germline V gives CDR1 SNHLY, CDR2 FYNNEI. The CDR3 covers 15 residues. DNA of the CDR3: TGTGCTAGCAGTGAAGCGGGGCAGTACAATCAGCCCCAGCATTTT. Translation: CASSEAGQYNQPQHF.

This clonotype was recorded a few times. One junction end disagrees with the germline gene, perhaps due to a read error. The CDR3 DNA is TGCAGTGCTGGAGACTACGTTCCCTACGAGCAGTACTTC. This gives the protein CSAGDYVPYEQYF. The chain recombines TRBV20-1 with TRBJ2-7, with D possibly matching TRBD2 (5 bases). The CDR3 extends over 13 amino acids. CDR1 DFQATT and CDR2 SNEGSKA come from the germline V gene (reference sequence).

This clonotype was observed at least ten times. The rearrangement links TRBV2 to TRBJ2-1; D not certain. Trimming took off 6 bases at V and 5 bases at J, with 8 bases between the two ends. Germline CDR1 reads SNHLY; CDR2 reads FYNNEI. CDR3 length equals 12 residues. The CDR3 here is CASSHLDNEQFF. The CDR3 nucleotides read TGTGCCAGCAGCCATCTAGACAATGAGCAGTTCTTC.

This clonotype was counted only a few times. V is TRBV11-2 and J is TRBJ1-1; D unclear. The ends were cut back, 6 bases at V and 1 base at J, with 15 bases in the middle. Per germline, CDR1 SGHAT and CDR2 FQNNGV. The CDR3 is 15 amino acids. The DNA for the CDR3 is TGTGCCAGCAGGAATAGGCCGGTACCGAACACTGAAGCTTTCTTT. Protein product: CASRNRPVPNTEAFF.

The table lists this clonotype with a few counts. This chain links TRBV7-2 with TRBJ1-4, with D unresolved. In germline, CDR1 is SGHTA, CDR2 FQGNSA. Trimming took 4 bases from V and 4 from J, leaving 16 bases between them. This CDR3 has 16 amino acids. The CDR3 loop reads CASSSFGPVVNEKLFF. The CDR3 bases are TGTGCCAGCAGCTCTTTTGGGCCGGTAGTTAATGAAAAACTGTTTTTT.

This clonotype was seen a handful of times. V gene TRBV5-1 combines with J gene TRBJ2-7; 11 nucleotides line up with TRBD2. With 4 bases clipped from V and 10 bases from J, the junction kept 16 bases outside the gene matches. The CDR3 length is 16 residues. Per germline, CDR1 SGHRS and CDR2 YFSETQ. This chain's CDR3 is CASSRLGTSGSLDQYF. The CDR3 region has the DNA TGCGCCAGCAGCCGTCTTGGCACTAGCGGGAGTCTCGACCAGTACTTC.

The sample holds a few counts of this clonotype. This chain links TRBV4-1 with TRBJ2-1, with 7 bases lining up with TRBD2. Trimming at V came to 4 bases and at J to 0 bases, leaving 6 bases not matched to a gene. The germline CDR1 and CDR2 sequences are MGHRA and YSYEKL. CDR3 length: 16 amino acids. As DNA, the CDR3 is TGCGCCAGCAGCCGCGGGAGCTTAAGCTCCTACAATGAGCAGTTCTTC. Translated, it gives CASSRGSLSSYNEQFF.